The 23 T cell receptor beta chains below were found in one sample sequenced in a study of blood T cell repertoires in COVID-19. Profiling relied on immunoSEQ multiplex PCR, and the TCRdb table lists in-frame clones only, not all of them. The top ten hold roughly a tenth of the sample, which has about 350,000 clones, over 80% seen once. The sequencing sample was made of peripheral blood. These receptors were taken from a man in his thirties or forties with COVID-19, enrolled during active disease.

The chain couples TRBV11-2 to TRBJ2-7; TRBD2 might be the D (5 bases). The CDR3 is made up of 16 amino acids. The ends were cut back, 0 bases at V and 3 bases at J, with 15 bases in the middle. The germline CDR1 and CDR2 sequences are SGHAT and FQNNGV. The CDR3 DNA sequence: TGTGCCAGCAGCTTAGATCAAAGGTCGAGGGACTACGAGCAGTACTTC. The encoded protein is CASSLDQRSRDYEQYF.

The chain combines TRBV18 with TRBJ1-3, with D tentatively TRBD1 (6 bases). Trimming stripped 4 bases from V and 0 bases from J, with 13 bases between. The CDR3 sequence is 16 residues long. Germline CDR1 is KGHSH and CDR2 is LQKENI. The CDR3, as DNA: TGTGCCAGCTCACTGCCCGGGACACTCTCTGGAAACACCATATATTTT. Encoded protein: CASSLPGTLSGNTIYF.

The chain uses TRBV7-8 and TRBJ2-1; 8 bases map to TRBD1. CDR3 size: 14 residues. The V and J ends lost 4 bases and 2 bases, in that order; junction bases with no gene match: 1. Germline CDR1 and CDR2: SGHVS and FQNEAQ. The CDR3 loop reads CASSSRGPYNEQFF. In DNA form, the CDR3 reads TGTGCCAGCAGCTCCAGGGGGCCCTACAATGAGCAGTTCTTC. Looking up the rest from reference TRBV7-8 and TRBJ2-1 gives the full variable domain: GAGVSQSPRYKVAKRGQDVALRCDPISGHVSLFWYQQALGQGPEFLTYFQNEAQLDKSGLPSDRFFAERPEGSVSTLKIQRTQQEDSAVYLCASSSRGPYNEQFFGPGTRLTVL.

The rearrangement uses TRBV7-2 and TRBJ2-5, with 7 bases lining up with TRBD2. Germline CDR1 reads SGHTA; CDR2 reads FQGNSA. V dropped 2 bases and J dropped 4; count of bases not matched to a gene: 7. This CDR3 spans 15 amino acids. The CDR3 coding sequence is TGTGCCAGCAGCTTACTTGGCGGGAGTAGAGAGACCCAGTACTTC. Amino acids: CASSLLGGSRETQYF.

The rearrangement joins TRBV18 to TRBJ1-1, with D possibly matching TRBD1 (5 bases). The CDR3 totals 14 residues. V gave up 4 bases and J gave up 0 bases, with 9 bases separating them. Germline CDR1 and CDR2: KGHSH and LQKENI. Written as DNA, the CDR3 is TGTGCCAGCTCACAGGAAGGGGTGAACACTGAAGCTTTCTTT. Translation: CASSQEGVNTEAFF.

The chain carries TRBV6-2 or TRBV6-3 and TRBJ2-7, with 7 bases lining up with TRBD1. CDR3 length: 15 amino acids. V lost 2 bases to trimming and J lost 0 bases; unmatched junction nucleotides: 4. The germline V gene has CDR1 MNHEY and CDR2 SVGEGT. CDR3 sequence: CASSYGDSLSYEQYF. DNA of the CDR3: TGTGCCAGCAGTTACGGGGACAGTCTCTCCTACGAGCAGTACTTC.

The chain has TRBV10-2 and TRBJ1-2; the match to TRBD1 covers 8 bases. After removal of 3 bases from V and 4 bases from J, the junction contained 4 bases not matched to a gene. Germline values: CDR1 WSHSY, CDR2 SAAADI. This CDR3 is 14 amino acids long. The CDR3 coding sequence is TGCGCCAGCAGTGAACAGGGGGAGGGCTATGGCTACACCTTC. This sequence encodes CASSEQGEGYGYTF.

The rearrangement uses TRBV6-5 and TRBJ2-7; TRBD2 aligns across 14 bases. Germline V gene sequence: CDR1 MNHEY, CDR2 SVGAGI. There are 15 residues in the CDR3. Germline trimming cut 6 bases from V and 4 bases from J; bases unmatched to any gene: 5. CDR3 sequence (DNA): TGTGCCAGCAGCCGGGGGACTAGCGGGAGATACGAGCAGTACTTC. Translated, it gives CASSRGTSGRYEQYF.

The chain joins TRBV3-1 (or the pseudogene TRBV3-2) to TRBJ2-5; 13 nucleotides agree with TRBD2. The V gene end was trimmed by 1 base and the J gene end by 5 bases; junction bases not matched to a gene: 4. Per the germline V gene, CDR1 is LGHDT and CDR2 is YNNKEL (reference sequence). The CDR3 is 16 amino acids. The CDR3 DNA reads as TGTGCCAGCAGCCAAGGACTAGCGGGAGGTTTGGAGACCCAGTACTTC. Its protein product is CASSQGLAGGLETQYF.

The chain carries TRBV7-9 and TRBJ2-1; TRBD1 aligns across 11 bases. Germline V gives CDR1 SEHNR, CDR2 FQNEAQ (reference sequence). Trimming took 3 bases from V and 6 from J; bases not matched to a gene: 13. The CDR3 spans 18 residues. DNA for the CDR3: TGTGCCAGCAGCTTCTCACCAAGCAGGGGACAGGGGGTCAATGAGCAGTTCTTC. Its translation: CASSFSPSRGQGVNEQFF.

The chain employs TRBV11-2 and TRBJ2-3, with 8 nucleotides matching TRBD1. Germline assignment: CDR1 SGHAT and CDR2 FQNNGV. This CDR3 contains 16 residues. V lost 4 bases, J lost 4 bases, and 10 bases stayed unmatched. CDR3 DNA: TGTGCCAGCAGCTCCCCGGGACAGGCAAATTCAGATACGCAGTATTTT. It codes for CASSSPGQANSDTQYF.

This clone was detected a few times. The chain uses TRBV9 and TRBJ1-3; tentative D call: TRBD1 (6 bases). This CDR3 is 13 amino acids long. The ends were cut back, 7 bases at V and 3 bases at J, with 11 bases in the middle. Per germline, CDR1 SGDLS and CDR2 YYNGEE. The CDR3 spells CASSQGGGNTIYF. In nucleotides, the CDR3 is TGTGCCAGCTCACAGGGTGGTGGAAACACCATATATTTT. Complete variable domain (other parts from reference TRBV9 and TRBJ1-3): DSGVTQTPKHLITATGQRVTLRCSPRSGDLSVYWYQQSLDQGLQFLIQYYNGEERAKGNILERFSAQQFPDLHSELNLSSLELGDSALYFCASSQGGGNTIYFGEGSWLTVV.

The table lists this clone with a count of one. J is TRBJ1-2 and V is TRBV4-3; 12 bases map to TRBD1. V lost 4 bases and J lost 6; bases outside the gene matches: 6. There are 15 residues in the CDR3. The germline gives CDR1 LGHNA, CDR2 YSLEER. CDR3 coding DNA: TGCGCCAGCAGCCGGCGGGACAGGGGGCGGGATGGCTACACCTTC. This encodes CASSRRDRGRDGYTF.

The chain has TRBV3-1 (or the pseudogene TRBV3-2) and TRBJ1-1; TRBD1 matches 8 bases. With V trimmed by 3 bases and J by 5 bases, 8 bases remained unmatched. The CDR3 has 15 residues. CDR1 LGHDT and CDR2 YNNKEL come from the germline V gene (reference sequence). For the CDR3, the DNA is TGTGCCAGCAGCCAGGTCAGGGGGCGCGGGACTGAAGCTTTCTTT. This encodes CASSQVRGRGTEAFF.

The chain is built from TRBV7-9 and TRBJ2-1; 8 positions match TRBD2. The CDR3 is 15 amino acids. V lost 6 bases, J lost 2 bases, and 6 bases stayed unmatched. CDR1 and CDR2 from the germline V gene are SEHNR and FQNEAQ (reference sequence). The DNA of the CDR3 is TGTGCCAGCAGAACCAGCGGGAGCCCCTACAATGAGCAGTTCTTC. Its translation: CASRTSGSPYNEQFF.

The V gene is TRBV29-1, the J gene TRBJ2-1, with TRBD1 identical over 8 bases. Losses at the gene ends were 7 bases for V and 5 bases for J; bases not matched to a gene: 10. The CDR3 sequence is 14 residues long. CDR1 and CDR2 from the germline V gene are SQVTM and ANQGSEA. Here the CDR3 reads CSAAHGQGNNEQFF. The CDR3 DNA follows: TGCAGCGCCGCCCACGGACAGGGAAACAATGAGCAGTTCTTC.

The CDR3 reads CASSPEGALEKLFF. CDR3 nucleotides: TGTGCCAGCTCACCAGAGGGGGCCCTCGAAAAACTGTTTTTT. The V call is TRBV18, the J call TRBJ1-4; TRBD1 matches at 7 bases. Germline CDR1 and CDR2: KGHSH and LQKENI. V gave up 2 bases and J gave up 8 bases; unmatched junction bases: 5. The CDR3 runs 14 residues.

The chain uses TRBV25-1 and TRBJ1-2; D is ambiguous. This CDR3 is 15 amino acids long. V lost 4 bases and J 0 bases, leaving 12 bases between the germline ends. CDR1 MGHDK and CDR2 SYGVNS come from the germline V gene. CDR3 sequence reads: CASSVKTGANYGYTF. In DNA form, the CDR3 reads TGTGCCAGCAGTGTGAAGACGGGAGCTAACTATGGCTACACCTTC.

The chain carries TRBV9 and TRBJ1-5, with D possibly TRBD1 on 6 matching bases. The CDR3 is 17 residues long. Per germline, CDR1 SGDLS and CDR2 YYNGEE. V lost 0 bases, J lost 5 bases, and 18 bases lay in between. CDR3 DNA sequence: TGTGCCAGCAGCGTAGCCTCTACAGGGTACGATTATCAGCCCCAGCATTTT. Translation: CASSVASTGYDYQPQHF. The complete variable domain, with remaining parts taken from reference TRBV9 and TRBJ1-5, reads DSGVTQTPKHLITATGQRVTLRCSPRSGDLSVYWYQQSLDQGLQFLIQYYNGEERAKGNILERFSAQQFPDLHSELNLSSLELGDSALYFCASSVASTGYDYQPQHFGDGTRLSIL.

This chain connects TRBV7-2 to TRBJ2-7, with a tentative D call TRBD2 (5 bases). CDR1 SGHTA and CDR2 FQGNSA come from the germline V gene. The CDR3 consists of 17 residues. The V and J ends lost 1 base and 3 bases respectively, with 19 bases between them. For the CDR3, the DNA is TGTGCCAGCAGCTTAGAAGGACCCTTAAGCGGACGCTACGAGCAGTACTTC. This translates into CASSLEGPLSGRYEQYF.

The J gene is TRBJ2-7, the V gene TRBV19; 7 nucleotides agree with TRBD1. From germline, CDR1 is LNHDA and CDR2 SQIVND (reference sequence). The CDR3 has 15 amino acids. Trimming at V came to 4 bases and at J to 4 bases, leaving 10 bases not matched to a gene. The CDR3 loop is CASSTQARQGYEQYF. The CDR3 nucleotides are TGTGCCAGTAGTACCCAGGCCCGACAGGGTTACGAGCAGTACTTC. The whole variable domain, remainder taken from reference TRBV19 and TRBJ2-7, is DGGITQSPKYLFRKEGQNVTLSCEQNLNHDAMYWYRQDPGQGLRLIYYSQIVNDFQKGDIAEGYSVSREKKESFPLTVTSAQKNPTAFYLCASSTQARQGYEQYFGPGTRLTVT.

The chain is built from TRBV1 and TRBJ2-3; the DNA was not used to check the table's D call, TRBD2. TRBV1 is a pseudogene locus. There are 15 residues in the CDR3. CDR3 residues: CTSRPALAGADTQYF. CDR3 bases: TGCACCAGCAGACCGGCACTAGCGGGAGCAGATACGCAGTATTTT.

The chain links TRBV3-1 (or the pseudogene TRBV3-2) to TRBJ2-7, with D possibly matching TRBD1 (5 bases). The germline gives CDR1 LGHDT, CDR2 YNNKEL (reference sequence). The CDR3 totals 16 residues. Trimming cost V 0 bases and J 2 bases, with 14 bases left between them. The CDR3 sequence is CASSQEGRGVPYEQYF. Here the CDR3 DNA reads TGTGCCAGCAGCCAAGAGGGAAGGGGTGTTCCCTACGAGCAGTACTTC.